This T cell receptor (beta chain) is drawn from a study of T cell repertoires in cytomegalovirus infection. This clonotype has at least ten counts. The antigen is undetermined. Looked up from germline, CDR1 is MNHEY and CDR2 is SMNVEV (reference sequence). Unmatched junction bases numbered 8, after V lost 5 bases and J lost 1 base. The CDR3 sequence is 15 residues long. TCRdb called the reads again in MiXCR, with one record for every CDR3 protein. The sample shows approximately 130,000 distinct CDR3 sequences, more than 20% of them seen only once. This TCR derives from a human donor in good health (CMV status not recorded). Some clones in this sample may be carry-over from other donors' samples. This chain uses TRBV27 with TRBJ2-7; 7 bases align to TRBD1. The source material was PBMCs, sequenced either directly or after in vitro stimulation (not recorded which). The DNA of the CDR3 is TGTGCCAGCAGTCCTTTAGGGGGCAAATCCTACGAGCAGTACGTC. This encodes CASSPLGGKSYEQYV.